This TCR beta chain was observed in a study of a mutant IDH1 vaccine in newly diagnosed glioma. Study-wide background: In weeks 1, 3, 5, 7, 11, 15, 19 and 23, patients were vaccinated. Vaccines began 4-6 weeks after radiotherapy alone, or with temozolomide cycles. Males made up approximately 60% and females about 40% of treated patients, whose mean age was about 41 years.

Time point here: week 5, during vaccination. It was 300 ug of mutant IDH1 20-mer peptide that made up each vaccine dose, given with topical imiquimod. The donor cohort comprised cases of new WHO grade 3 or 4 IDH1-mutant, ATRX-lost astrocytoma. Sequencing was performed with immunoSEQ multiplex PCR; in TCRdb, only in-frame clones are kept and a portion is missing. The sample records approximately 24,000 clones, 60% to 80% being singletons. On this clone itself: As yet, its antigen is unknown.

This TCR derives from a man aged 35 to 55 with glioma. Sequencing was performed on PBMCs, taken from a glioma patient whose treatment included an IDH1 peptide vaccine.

Written as DNA, the CDR3 is TGTGCCAGCAGTGAAGCGTGGGGGGATGGCTACACCTTC. It is translated as CASSEAWGDGYTF. The gene calls are TRBV2 and TRBJ1-2; D perhaps matches TRBD1 (5 bases). CDR1 and CDR2 from the germline V gene are SNHLY and FYNNEI. There are 13 residues in the CDR3. The V end was cut by 0 bases, the J end by 6 bases, with 8 bases between.